One sample yielded the 22 T cell receptor beta chains listed below, sequenced in a study of blood T cell repertoires in COVID-19. Using immunoSEQ multiplex PCR, the repertoire was profiled, and TCRdb retains in-frame clones only, with some absent. The table shows around 97,000 clones, with approximately 84% occurring only once. The specimen was peripheral blood. The source is a man between 65 and 79 years old with acute or convalescent COVID-19.

This clone was detected a few times. The chain carries TRBV2 and TRBJ1-5; D uncertain. The CDR3 contains 13 residues. The V end lost 6 bases, the J end lost 2 bases, and 8 bases lay between the germline ends. Looked up from germline, CDR1 is SNHLY and CDR2 is FYNNEI. The CDR3 DNA sequence: TGTGCCAGCAGAACTATGGGCAATCAGCCCCAGCATTTT. Translated: CASRTMGNQPQHF.

The V and J genes are TRBV6-4 and TRBJ2-1; 9 bases map to TRBD2. The V gene's germline CDR1 is MRHNA and CDR2 SNTAGT. Germline trimming cut 4 bases from V and 8 bases from J; bases unmatched to any gene: 9. CDR3 length equals 15 residues. CDR3 loop: CASSVREGAGDEQFF. In DNA form, the CDR3 reads TGTGCCAGCAGTGTGCGGGAGGGGGCAGGCGATGAGCAGTTCTTC.

This chain uses TRBV28 with TRBJ1-2; D is possibly TRBD1 (5 bases). CDR1 and CDR2 (germline): MDHEN, SYDVKM. V was shortened by 2 bases and J by 5 bases, with 9 bases between the two germline ends. This CDR3 spans 13 amino acids. CDR3 nucleotides: TGTGCCAGCAGTTTAGTGGCAGGGTATGGCTACACCTTC. The encoded protein is CASSLVAGYGYTF.

The chain has TRBV6-1 and TRBJ1-5; D uncertain. From germline, CDR1 is MNHNS and CDR2 SASEGT. The CDR3 consists of 16 residues. Trimming took off 4 bases at V and 0 bases at J, with 13 bases between the two ends. CDR3 protein: CASSVYEDYSNQPQHF. CDR3 bases: TGTGCCAGCAGTGTTTACGAGGACTATAGCAATCAGCCCCAGCATTTT.

In its sample, this clone was seen a few times. The chain combines TRBV3-1 (or the pseudogene TRBV3-2) with TRBJ2-6, with a possible D match to TRBD1 (5 bases). This CDR3 has 17 residues. Germline CDR1 reads LGHDT; CDR2 reads YNNKEL (reference sequence). Trimming stripped 3 bases from V and 0 bases from J, with 12 bases between. The DNA of the CDR3 is TGTGCCAGCAGCCACACCGTCAGGGACTCTGGGGCCAACGTCCTGACTTTC. Its translation: CASSHTVRDSGANVLTF.

The chain combines TRBV2 with TRBJ1-5, with a tentative D call TRBD1 (6 bases). This CDR3 is built from 14 residues. V dropped 6 bases and J dropped 7 bases, with 16 bases sitting between them. Germline CDR1 SNHLY, CDR2 FYNNEI. This CDR3 reads CASSGYRVGQPQHF. The CDR3 coding sequence is TGTGCCAGCAGCGGATACAGGGTTGGGCAGCCCCAGCATTTT.

The chain combines TRBV3-1 (or the pseudogene TRBV3-2) with TRBJ2-1, with 7 bases matching TRBD2. CDR1 and CDR2 from the germline V gene are LGHDT and YNNKEL (reference sequence). The V and J ends lost 2 bases and 5 bases, in that order; junction bases with no gene match: 3. This CDR3 spans 14 amino acids. The CDR3 DNA is TGTGCCAGCAGCCAACGGCGGGGGAACAATGAGCAGTTCTTC. Translation gives CASSQRRGNNEQFF.

The V call is TRBV6-4, the J call TRBJ1-3; TRBD1 aligns across 8 bases. Germline lookup yields CDR1 MRHNA and CDR2 SNTAGT. V dropped 9 bases and J dropped 3; count of bases not matched to a gene: 10. This CDR3 has 15 residues. DNA for the CDR3: TGTGCCAGAACGGGCCGGACAGGGTTTGGAAACACCATATATTTT. This encodes CARTGRTGFGNTIYF.

This rearrangement joins TRBV9 to TRBJ2-3; perhaps TRBD2 as D (6 bases). Germline V gives CDR1 SGDLS, CDR2 YYNGEE. The CDR3 loop spans 18 amino acids. V shed 0 bases and J shed 4 bases, with 21 bases lying between them. Written as DNA, the CDR3 is TGTGCCAGCAGCGTAGACGAGGCGGCACTTGGGGAGGCAGATACGCAGTATTTT. Amino acid sequence: CASSVDEAALGEADTQYF. Looking up the rest from reference TRBV9 and TRBJ2-3 gives the full variable domain: DSGVTQTPKHLITATGQRVTLRCSPRSGDLSVYWYQQSLDQGLQFLIQYYNGEERAKGNILERFSAQQFPDLHSELNLSSLELGDSALYFCASSVDEAALGEADTQYFGPGTRLTVL.

This chain uses TRBV24-1 with TRBJ1-5, with D perhaps TRBD1 (5 bases). The CDR3 length is 14 residues. CDR1 KGHDR and CDR2 SFDVKD come from the germline V gene. Trimming left V 10 bases short and J 0 bases short, with 12 bases between. DNA of the CDR3: TGTGCCACGGCGGATCAGGGTAGCAATCAGCCCCAGCATTTT. Amino acid sequence: CATADQGSNQPQHF.

The CDR3: CASRVGLAGNYNEQFF. DNA of the CDR3: TGTGCCAGCAGAGTTGGACTAGCGGGTAACTACAATGAGCAGTTCTTC. The gene calls are TRBV25-1 and TRBJ2-1; 11 bases are a match to TRBD2. The V segment lost 6 bases and the J segment 3 bases; nucleotides outside the gene matches: 7. This CDR3 is built from 16 residues. Looked up from germline, CDR1 is MGHDK and CDR2 is SYGVNS.

The table lists this clone with a few counts. This chain connects TRBV6-6 to TRBJ1-5, with 9 bases identical to TRBD1. The length of the CDR3 is 15 residues. The germline V gene has CDR1 MNHNY and CDR2 SVGAGI (reference sequence). V lost 2 bases to trimming and J lost 6 bases; unmatched junction nucleotides: 5. CDR3 sequence (DNA): TGTGCCAGCAGTTACGAGCCGACAGGGGGTCAGCCCCAGCATTTT. Translation: CASSYEPTGGQPQHF.

This rearrangement joins TRBV30 to TRBJ2-5; tentative D call: TRBD1 (6 bases). Germline V gene sequence: CDR1 GTSNPN, CDR2 SVGIG (reference sequence). V lost 0 bases, J lost 1 base, and 9 bases lay in between. The CDR3 totals 14 residues. The CDR3 region has the DNA TGTGCCTGGAGTGTAGGACAGCCCCAAGAGACCCAGTACTTC. It specifies CAWSVGQPQETQYF. The entire variable domain, with the rest obtained from reference TRBV30 and TRBJ2-5, is as follows: SQTIHQWPATLVQPVGSPLSLECTVEGTSNPNLYWYRQAAGRGLQLLFYSVGIGQISSEVPQNLSASRPQDRQFILSSKKLLLSDSGFYLCAWSVGQPQETQYFGPGTRLLVL.

The chain combines TRBV4-2 with TRBJ1-1, with D tentatively TRBD1 (6 bases). Looked up from germline, CDR1 is LGHNA and CDR2 is YNFKEQ. The ends were cut back, 0 bases at V and 9 bases at J, with 17 bases in the middle. The CDR3 sequence is 15 residues long. The CDR3 sequence: CASSQDEGGREQAFF. Written as DNA, the CDR3 is TGTGCCAGCAGCCAAGATGAAGGGGGTAGAGAACAAGCTTTCTTT.

The CDR3 loop reads CATSRQRTGANTGELFF. As DNA, the CDR3 is TGTGCCACCAGCAGACAGAGGACAGGGGCGAACACCGGGGAGCTGTTTTTT. This sequence joins TRBV15 and TRBJ2-2, with 9 bases that match TRBD1. The germline V gene encodes CDR1 LNHNV and CDR2 YYDKDF (reference sequence). V was pared by 2 bases and J by 0 bases, with 4 bases of the junction left unmatched. The CDR3 has 17 amino acids.

This clone has just a few counts. V usage is TRBV7-2 and J usage is TRBJ2-1; no clear D gene. V shed 6 bases and J shed 3 bases, with 9 bases lying between them. CDR1 is SGHTA, CDR2 FQGNSA, per germline. This CDR3 region has 13 residues. In nucleotides, the CDR3 is TGTGCCAGCAGACGCGGATTCTACAATGAGCAGTTCTTC. Residues: CASRRGFYNEQFF.

The chain couples TRBV4-2 to TRBJ2-3; D is unclear. Germline CDR1 is LGHNA and CDR2 is YNFKEQ. The CDR3 is made up of 13 amino acids. V was cut by 0 bases and J by 2 bases, with 3 bases left in between. The CDR3 protein is CASSQDNTDTQYF. The CDR3 DNA sequence: TGTGCCAGCAGCCAAGATAACACAGATACGCAGTATTTT.

This clone has a handful of counts. The chain carries TRBV6-5 and TRBJ1-5, with a weak D call TRBD1 (6 bases). The V gene's germline CDR1 is MNHEY and CDR2 SVGAGI. V lost 0 bases and J lost 9, with 12 bases in between. The CDR3 length is 14 residues. CDR3 bases: TGTGCCAGCAGTTACTCGGGGGCCCATGGGCCCCAGCATTTT. Its protein product is CASSYSGAHGPQHF.

This sequence joins TRBV19 and TRBJ2-3; D unclear. The CDR3 has 14 amino acids. The germline gives CDR1 LNHDA, CDR2 SQIVND (reference sequence). The V end lost 1 base, the J end lost 0 bases, and 5 bases lay between the germline ends. CDR3 sequence: CASSIGQSTDTQYF. In DNA form, the CDR3 reads TGTGCCAGTAGTATAGGGCAGAGCACAGATACGCAGTATTTT.

The chain employs TRBV14 and TRBJ1-4, with 8 nucleotides matching TRBD1. V was clipped by 2 bases and J by 2 bases; unmatched bases: 7. The CDR3 has 17 amino acids. Germline CDR1 is SGHDN and CDR2 is FVKESK. The chain's CDR3 is CASSQRDRQTTNEKLFF. In nucleotides, the CDR3 is TGTGCCAGCAGCCAACGGGACAGGCAAACCACTAATGAAAAACTGTTTTTT.

The chain links TRBV4-1 to TRBJ2-1, with 7 bases matching TRBD2. After removal of 1 base from V and 10 bases from J, the junction contained 7 bases not matched to a gene. The CDR3 covers 14 residues. Germline-derived CDR1 and CDR2 are MGHRA and YSYEKL. CDR3 loop: CASSQGDYSWEQFF. CDR3 coding DNA: TGCGCCAGCAGCCAAGGGGACTATTCATGGGAGCAGTTCTTC.

The V gene is TRBV2, the J gene TRBJ1-1, with D unresolved. Germline CDR1 reads SNHLY; CDR2 reads FYNNEI. CDR3 length equals 14 residues. Trimming took off 4 bases at V and 5 bases at J, with 14 bases between the two ends. The DNA for the CDR3 is TGTGCCAGCAGTGTGGAGGGCCAGTTAACTGAAGCTTTCTTT. Its translation: CASSVEGQLTEAFF.